This TCR beta chain emerged from a study of CD8+ T cells in alopecia areata (dated by TCRdb to the late 2010s). As for the study more broadly: Treated patients were enrolled in an open-label pilot trial of oral tofacitinib, 5 to 10 mg twice daily, for moderate-to-severe alopecia areata. TCRbeta CDR3 regions were amplified by immunoSEQ multiplex PCR using 35 Vbeta forward and 13 Jbeta reverse primers. Tofacitinib-treated patients had biopsies at baseline and at 4 and 24 weeks of treatment, with a later scalp biopsy in several patients. Scalp clonality was compared among normal scalp (n=4), patchy alopecia areata scalp (n=8), and alopecia totalis/universalis scalp (n=8). RNA was extracted with the PAXgene miRNA kit for fixed scalp, the miRNeasy kit for PBMCs, and the RNeasy kit for mouse skin. Patients received tofacitinib for 6 to 18 months and were then followed off drug for 6 months to check for delayed response and recurrence. The study used high-throughput TCRbeta sequencing to examine T cell clonal expansion in alopecia areata, in both the C3H/HeJ mouse model and human patients. Human TCRbeta sequencing covered scalp tissue and sorted CD4+ and CD8+ peripheral blood T cells from patchy and totalis/universalis alopecia areata patients and healthy controls.

CDR1 SGHTA and CDR2 FQGNSA were looked up in the germline V gene. From cysteine to phenylalanine, the CDR3 is 13 amino acids long. Solely the CDR3 DNA is kept, with 39 bases framed from the first base. V is shortened by 3 bases, J by 4 bases, and the region joining them spans 9 bases. General study outcomes and caveats: Scalp TCR repertoire analysis is complicated because resident alphabeta T cells in normal human skin are also sequenced, whereas mouse skin is dominated by gammadelta T cells. Shared TCR sequences between patients were less evident than in mice, which may be partly attributable to HLA diversity in the patient population. Higher clonality and more expanded CD8+ clones were observed in lesional scalp than in normal scalp, particularly in alopecia totalis/universalis, a finding suggestive of antigenic drive.

Receptor libraries were prepared by the immunoSEQ multiplex PCR assay. To provide template for TCR sequencing, every sample had RNA extracted and reverse transcribed into cDNA. SuperScript III was used for first-strand cDNA synthesis, primed with a 2:1 mix of oligo-dT and random hexamers. A synthetic immune receptor repertoire was used to gauge amplification bias, and whatever bias remained was removed computationally. In the original analysis: Raw reads were preprocessed to remove errors, and CDR3 was defined by IMGT conventions from the conserved cysteine to phenylalanine. To get clonality, Shannon entropy was normalized by log2 of the number of productive unique TCRs and the result was subtracted from 1. Whether each scalp clone was CD4 or CD8 was inferred by checking scalp TCRbeta sequences against the CD4 and CD8 repertoires from sorted blood. In TCRdb, the immuneACCESS table is reduced to in-frame sequences with V and J assigned. These tables do not hold every clone; where another copy was compared, an unresolved V gene accounts for under half, and the others remain unexplained. D and trimming come from the DNA, and the V and J calls and clone size come from that table. This sample has around 200,000 clones in its table, and 63% of those were observed once. The top ten clonotypes cover around 1.8% of the sample.

This clone was seen a few times. Its recognized antigen is unknown. No qualities accompany the bases; no much larger clone lies one base away. The meaning of the sample's time point label: baseline before oral tofacitinib. Lesional scalp punch biopsies and peripheral blood were obtained from alopecia areata patients. PBMCs were separated by density centrifugation and stained for CD3, CD4 and CD8, after which CD4+ and CD8+ T cells were sorted on a FACSAria. This chain joins TRBV7-2 to TRBJ1-2, with the D segment identity uncertain. This receptor was identified in a human donor with alopecia areata. The source was CD4+ T cells sorted from blood, collected at week 0. The CDR3: CASSLGSRYGYTF. The sequenced DNA is TGTGCCAGCAGCTTGGGGTCCCGCTATGGCTACACCTTC.